The T cell receptor beta chain under discussion was sequenced for a study of T cell clonality in common variable immunodeficiency. Study-wide results and caveats: CVID subjects showed higher TCRbeta clonality than healthy controls. T cell subpopulation sequencing would be needed to explain CVID clonality. In common variable immunodeficiency, TCR beta chains reportedly carried fewer deletions and N-nucleotide insertions.

CVID subjects had received replacement immunoglobulin for at least one year. Equal genomic DNA amounts from CVID and control samples were sequenced. Libraries were prepared by immunoSEQ multiplex PCR; TCRdb keeps only in-frame clonotypes and omits some of them. The sample has 25,000 to 30,000 clones, none seen only once. This CDR3 comprises 13 residues. From germline, CDR1 is MNHNS and CDR2 SASEGT. This clone has at least ten counts. The target antigen is unknown. With the read ending 3 residues before the CDR3 end, the germline J gene is used to fill in that end. This chain joins TRBV6-1 and TRBJ2-4, with a weak D call TRBD1 (6 bases). The specimen was peripheral blood mononuclear cells. The clonotype was recovered from a human donor with common variable immunodeficiency. CDR3 residues: CASSDLGGPSQYF. The DNA read from the CDR3 is TGTGCCAGCAGTGATCTTGGGGGCCCAAGT.